These 25 T cell receptor beta chains were sequenced from one sample in a study of OX40 agonist ivuxolimab in advanced cancers. The table came from immunoSEQ multiplex PCR; TCRdb's copy has only in-frame clones and leaves some out. The sample shows around 10,000 clones, roughly nine tenths of them seen only once. The source was CD4+ or CD8+ T cells sorted from blood, collected in a trial of the OX40 agonist ivuxolimab. These receptors came from an adult with an advanced solid tumor such as melanoma, head and neck, liver or kidney cancer.

This chain connects TRBV6-1 to TRBJ1-2; maybe TRBD1 (6 bases). V lost 6 bases, J lost 5 bases, and 16 bases lay in between. CDR3 length: 14 amino acids. Germline V gives CDR1 MNHNS, CDR2 SASEGT. CDR3 in DNA: TGTGCCAGCAGCCCCTCGGACAGAGAGTATGGCTACACCTTC. The encoded protein is CASSPSDREYGYTF.

The chain employs TRBV19 and TRBJ1-3, with D tentatively TRBD1 (5 bases). The CDR3 is 14 residues long. Trimming removed 5 bases from V and 2 bases from J, with 10 bases in between. The germline V gene encodes CDR1 LNHDA and CDR2 SQIVND (reference sequence). The DNA for the CDR3 is TGTGCCAGTAGTCGTGGGACTGCTGGAAACACCATATATTTT. The encoded protein is CASSRGTAGNTIYF.

The chain has TRBV6-1 and TRBJ2-3; the D gene could be TRBD1 or TRBD2 (5 bases each). The germline V gene has CDR1 MNHNS and CDR2 SASEGT. This CDR3 has 16 residues. V was shortened by 1 base and J by 2 bases, with 13 bases between the two germline ends. The DNA of the CDR3 is TGTGCCAGCAGTGAAGAAAACTGGGACGACACAGATACGCAGTATTTT. Amino acids: CASSEENWDDTDTQYF.

This sequence joins TRBV10-1 and TRBJ2-2, with a tentative D call TRBD2 (6 bases). The length of the CDR3 is 15 residues. Between the trimmed V and J ends, which lost 2 bases and 5 bases, there was a span of 12 bases. Germline V lookup: CDR1 WNHNN, CDR2 SYGVQD (reference sequence). CDR3 nucleotide sequence: TGCGCCAGCAGTGAGGGCGGGGTCGGGACCGGGGAGCTGTTTTTT. This codes for CASSEGGVGTGELFF.

This clone appeared a few times. The chain has TRBV6-1 and TRBJ1-3; D unclear. The CDR3 sequence is 15 residues long. CDR1 is MNHNS and CDR2 is SASEGT in the germline V gene. Trimming left V 6 bases short and J 1 base short, with 13 bases between. The CDR3 is CASSEEASSGNTIYF. In DNA form, the CDR3 reads TGTGCCAGCAGCGAGGAGGCCAGTTCTGGAAACACCATATATTTT.

V and J are TRBV15 and TRBJ2-7, with D uncertain. Trimming took off 0 bases at V and 0 bases at J, with 6 bases between the two ends. The CDR3 extends over 14 amino acids. Per the germline V gene, CDR1 is LNHNV and CDR2 is YYDKDF (reference sequence). CDR3: CATSRDRFSYEQYF. CDR3 DNA sequence: TGTGCCACCAGCAGAGATCGGTTCTCCTACGAGCAGTACTTC. Drawing the rest from reference TRBV15 and TRBJ2-7, the complete variable domain is DAMVIQNPRYQVTQFGKPVTLSCSQTLNHNVMYWYQQKSSQAPKLLFHYYDKDFNNEADTPDNFQSRRPNTSFCFLDIRSPGLGDTAMYLCATSRDRFSYEQYFGPGTRLTVT.

This chain uses TRBV5-6 with TRBJ1-4, with D possibly TRBD1 on 5 matching bases. This CDR3 contains 15 residues. From germline, CDR1 is SGHDT and CDR2 YYEEEE. Trimming cost V 0 bases and J 6 bases, with 12 bases left between them. CDR3 residues: CASSLEAGKDEKLFF. The DNA for the CDR3 is TGTGCCAGCAGCTTGGAGGCAGGGAAGGATGAAAAACTGTTTTTT.

V and J are TRBV13 and TRBJ2-1; maybe TRBD1 (6 bases). CDR1 is PRHDT, CDR2 FYEKMQ, per germline (reference sequence). CDR3 length: 16 residues. The V end lost 0 bases, the J end lost 3 bases, and 12 bases lay between the germline ends. CDR3 sequence reads: CASSLGQGQLYNEQFF. CDR3 nucleotides: TGTGCCAGCAGCTTAGGCCAAGGACAGCTCTACAATGAGCAGTTCTTC.

The rearrangement joins TRBV9 to TRBJ2-2; possible D gene TRBD1, 5 bases. The CDR3 is 14 residues long. Trimming took 6 bases from V and 0 from J, leaving 9 bases between them. The germline V gene encodes CDR1 SGDLS and CDR2 YYNGEE. The CDR3 DNA reads TGTGCCAGCAAGTCAGGGACGAACACCGGGGAGCTGTTTTTT. Its protein product is CASKSGTNTGELFF.

This clone showed up just once. J is TRBJ2-2 and V is TRBV5-1, with D possibly TRBD1 on 5 matching bases. Germline CDR1 and CDR2: SGHRS and YFSETQ. V lost 4 bases, J lost 4 bases, and 11 bases lay in between. The CDR3 has 14 residues. The CDR3 bases are TGCGCCAGCAGCCTGACAGAGACCACCGGGGAGCTGTTTTTT. Its translation is CASSLTETTGELFF.

This clone has only one observation. The rearrangement uses TRBV27 and TRBJ2-2; no clear D. Germline V CDR1 and CDR2: MNHEY, SMNVEV (reference sequence). Trimming shortened V by 3 bases and J by 5 bases, and 16 bases separated the two germline ends. The CDR3 consists of 16 residues. The CDR3 DNA is TGTGCCAGCAGTTTGGTCCGACAAGTGGGGACCGGGGAGCTGTTTTTT. Its protein product is CASSLVRQVGTGELFF.

V and J are TRBV7-3 and TRBJ2-1; 8 nucleotides align to TRBD2. This CDR3 is 15 amino acids long. The V gene's germline CDR1 is SGHTA and CDR2 FQGTGA. V lost 0 bases, J lost 5 bases, and 3 bases stayed unmatched. The CDR3 nucleotides read TGTGCCAGCAGCTTAACTGCGGGGGGCAACAATGAGCAGTTCTTC. Residues: CASSLTAGGNNEQFF.

This clone was observed a single time. The chain joins TRBV7-3 to TRBJ2-2; no clear D gene. The CDR3 is 14 residues long. V was clipped by 3 bases and J by 8 bases, with 13 bases between them. The germline V gene has CDR1 SGHTA and CDR2 FQGTGA. CDR3 residues: CASSFPDGVGELFF. The CDR3 nucleotides read TGTGCCAGCAGCTTCCCCGATGGGGTGGGGGAGCTGTTTTTT.

CDR3 sequence: CASSSGQGTDTQYF. As DNA, the CDR3 is TGTGCCAGCAGTTCGGGACAGGGTACAGATACGCAGTATTTT. The chain couples TRBV6-6 to TRBJ2-3, with 9 nucleotides matching TRBD1. The germline V gene encodes CDR1 MNHNY and CDR2 SVGAGI (reference sequence). The CDR3 loop spans 14 amino acids. Trimming removed 4 bases from V and 3 bases from J; junction bases left unmatched: 2.

V usage is TRBV7-3 and J usage is TRBJ2-7; D unclear. Per germline, CDR1 SGHTA and CDR2 FQGTGA. The CDR3 has 12 residues. Trimming removed 5 bases at V and 0 bases at J, with 5 bases between. The CDR3 is CASSPSSYEQYF. CDR3 sequence (DNA): TGTGCCAGCAGCCCAAGCTCCTACGAGCAGTACTTC. The full variable domain, rest sourced from reference TRBV7-3 and TRBJ2-7, is GAGVSQTPSNKVTEKGKYVELRCDPISGHTALYWYRQSLGQGPEFLIYFQGTGAADDSGLPNDRFFAVRPEGSVSTLKIQRTERGDSAVYLCASSPSSYEQYFGPGTRLTVT.

This clone was recorded a few times. The gene calls are TRBV5-1 and TRBJ2-7, with 7 bases fitting TRBD1. Germline CDR1 is SGHRS and CDR2 is YFSETQ. This CDR3 contains 15 residues. V dropped 2 bases and J dropped 5; count of bases not matched to a gene: 10. The CDR3 DNA follows: TGCGCCAGCAGCTTAACAGGGGTTCCCGGGGACGAGCAGTACTTC. Protein product: CASSLTGVPGDEQYF.

The chain combines TRBV7-8 with TRBJ2-3; D uncertain. The V gene's germline CDR1 is SGHVS and CDR2 FQNEAQ. Trimming removed 1 base at V and 3 bases at J, with 8 bases between. There are 14 residues in the CDR3. CDR3 amino acids: CASSLEQNTDTQYF. Written as DNA, the CDR3 is TGTGCCAGCAGCTTAGAACAGAATACAGATACGCAGTATTTT.

The chain combines TRBV5-6 with TRBJ1-6; D is possibly TRBD1 (5 bases). Trimming shortened V by 2 bases and J by 10 bases, and 13 bases separated the two germline ends. This CDR3 contains 14 residues. The germline V gene has CDR1 SGHDT and CDR2 YYEEEE. CDR3 DNA sequence: TGTGCCAGCAGCTTCGGGGCAGGGAGCTCACCCCTCCACTTT. Protein product: CASSFGAGSSPLHF. The variable domain in full, completed from reference TRBV5-6 and TRBJ1-6, reads DAGVTQSPTHLIKTRGQQVTLRCSPKSGHDTVSWYQQALGQGPQFIFQYYEEEERQRGNFPDRFSGHQFPNYSSELNVNALLLGDSALYLCASSFGAGSSPLHFGNGTRLTVT.

This sequence joins TRBV7-2 and TRBJ2-4; D is ambiguous. Germline CDR1 and CDR2: SGHTA and FQGNSA. V shed 1 base and J shed 10 bases, with 8 bases lying between them. The CDR3 consists of 12 residues. The DNA of the CDR3 is TGTGCCAGCAGCTTAGACGGCAGAATTCAGTACTTC. Encoded protein: CASSLDGRIQYF.

The rearrangement links TRBV5-4 to TRBJ2-5; 14 nucleotides align to TRBD2. Looked up from germline, CDR1 is SGHNT and CDR2 is YYREEE (reference sequence). The CDR3 spans 18 residues. After removal of 5 bases from V and 2 bases from J, the junction contained 11 bases not matched to a gene. The CDR3 sequence: CASSPPGLAGALQETQYF. The CDR3 nucleotides are TGTGCCAGCAGTCCTCCGGGACTAGCGGGGGCCTTACAAGAGACCCAGTACTTC.

This chain joins TRBV27 and TRBJ1-6, with a tentative D call TRBD1 (6 bases). CDR1 and CDR2 (germline): MNHEY, SMNVEV (reference sequence). The V end lost 2 bases, the J end lost 10 bases, and 15 bases lay between the germline ends. CDR3 size: 15 residues. The CDR3 is CASSLEGVRYSPLHF. The CDR3 nucleotides are TGTGCCAGCAGTTTAGAGGGGGTTCGGTACTCACCCCTCCACTTT.

This clone has more than one count but fewer than ten. The chain employs TRBV19 and TRBJ1-2; 8 bases map to TRBD1. V was clipped by 10 bases and J by 3 bases; unmatched bases: 10. From germline, CDR1 is LNHDA and CDR2 SQIVND (reference sequence). This CDR3 has 14 amino acids. CDR3 nucleotide sequence: TGTGCCACCCGGACAGGGATGGGTGACTATGGCTACACCTTC. It encodes CATRTGMGDYGYTF.

This clone appeared a few times. The chain joins TRBV19 to TRBJ2-1, with unresolved D. Germline values: CDR1 LNHDA, CDR2 SQIVND (reference sequence). The V end lost 6 bases, the J end lost 10 bases, and 13 bases lay between the germline ends. The CDR3 consists of 12 residues. The DNA of the CDR3 is TGTGCCAGTAGCCCAGAGACCTGGGAGCAGTTCTTC. This translates into CASSPETWEQFF. Complete variable domain (other parts from reference TRBV19 and TRBJ2-1): DGGITQSPKYLFRKEGQNVTLSCEQNLNHDAMYWYRQDPGQGLRLIYYSQIVNDFQKGDIAEGYSVSREKKESFPLTVTSAQKNPTAFYLCASSPETWEQFFGPGTRLTVL.

This clone was detected only once. The chain has TRBV6-6 and TRBJ2-7; D tentatively reads TRBD1 or TRBD2 (5 bases each). The CDR3 length is 14 residues. Between the trimmed V and J ends, which lost 7 bases and 2 bases, there was a span of 15 bases. Germline CDR1 is MNHNY and CDR2 is SVGAGI (reference sequence). The CDR3 DNA follows: TGTGCCAGCAAACAAGGGGACGGTACCTACGAGCAGTACTTC. Translation: CASKQGDGTYEQYF.

The rearrangement joins TRBV27 to TRBJ2-5; no firm D call. Deletions cut 8 bases from V and 2 bases from J, with 9 bases between. Germline V gene data show CDR1 as MNHEY and CDR2 as SMNVEV (reference sequence). There are 12 residues in the CDR3. This CDR3 reads CASSDRQETQYF. The CDR3 DNA is TGTGCCAGCTCTGACCGGCAAGAGACCCAGTACTTC.